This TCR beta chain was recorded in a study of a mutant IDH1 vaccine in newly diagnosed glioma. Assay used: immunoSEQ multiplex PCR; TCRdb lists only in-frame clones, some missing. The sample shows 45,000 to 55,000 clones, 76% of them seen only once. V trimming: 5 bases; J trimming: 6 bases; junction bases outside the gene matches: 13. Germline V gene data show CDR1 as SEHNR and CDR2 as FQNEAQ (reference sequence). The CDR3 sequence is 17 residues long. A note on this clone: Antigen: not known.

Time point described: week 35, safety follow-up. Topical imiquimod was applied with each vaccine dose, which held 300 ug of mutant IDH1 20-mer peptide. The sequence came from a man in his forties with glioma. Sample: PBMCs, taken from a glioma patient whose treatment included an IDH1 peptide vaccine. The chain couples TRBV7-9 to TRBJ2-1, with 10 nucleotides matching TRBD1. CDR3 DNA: TGTGCCAGCAGCCCAACTTCCGGGACAGGGGACAGCAATGAGCAGTTCTTC. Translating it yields CASSPTSGTGDSNEQFF.